This T cell receptor (beta chain) was sequenced during a study of shared clonotypes between healthy human individuals. Findings and limits, study-wide: Sorted-subset sequencing, rarefaction showed, was incomplete despite large depth. Clonotype sharing among donors likely depends on sequencing depth.

As regards this clone: The antigen remains undetermined.

V lost 4 bases to trimming and J lost 6 bases, with 10 bases between them. Germline values: CDR1 SNHLY, CDR2 FYNNEI. The CDR3 runs 13 residues. TCRdb's table, derived via immunoSEQ multiplex PCR, lists solely in-frame clones and lacks some. Seen here are approximately 2,300,000 clones, just under 95% observed once, and the top ten hold approximately 0.41%. The chain employs TRBV2 and TRBJ1-5; D not resolved. The sample consisted of naive CD4+ T cells from PBMCs. The subset is: CD45RA+ positively selected. This sequence was found in a man in his late teens or twenties in good health. Some clones in this sample may be carry-over from other donors' samples. DNA for the CDR3: TGTGCCAGCAGTGGGATAATAATTCAGCCCCAGCATTTT. Amino acids: CASSGIIIQPQHF.